These 5 T cell receptor beta chains were all obtained from the same sample, sequenced in a study of blood T cell repertoires in COVID-19. The protocol was immunoSEQ multiplex PCR, while the TCRdb copy is restricted to in-frame clones and leaves out a portion. Of around 75,000 clones in the sample, around 80% were seen once. The material sequenced was peripheral blood. Receptor source: a man aged 50 or older with COVID-19, enrolled during active disease.

This clone was observed a few times. The CDR3 DNA is TGTGCCATCACCCGTAAAAAGGGGAACAATGAGCAGTTCTTC. This encodes CAITRKKGNNEQFF. The chain carries TRBV10-3 and TRBJ2-1; possibly TRBD1 for D (5 bases). From germline, CDR1 is ENHRY and CDR2 SYGVKD. V lost 7 bases, J lost 5 bases, and 15 bases lay in between. CDR3 length: 14 residues.

This clone showed up just once. This chain links TRBV7-9 with TRBJ2-1; unclear D gene. From germline, CDR1 is SEHNR and CDR2 FQNEAQ (reference sequence). Trimming cost V 3 bases and J 0 bases, with 15 bases left between them. This CDR3 spans 17 amino acids. The CDR3: CASSFTLLLSSYNEQFF. The CDR3 nucleotides read TGTGCCAGCAGCTTCACCCTATTACTAAGCTCCTACAATGAGCAGTTCTTC.

This chain connects TRBV28 to TRBJ2-3; 15 bases fit TRBD2. The CDR3 loop spans 17 amino acids. J was trimmed by 1 base and V by 5 bases; bases with no gene match: 4. In germline, CDR1 is MDHEN, CDR2 SYDVKM. CDR3 in DNA: TGTGCCAGCAGTCCCTGGACTAGCGGGAGGGGCACAGATACGCAGTATTTT. This encodes CASSPWTSGRGTDTQYF.

V usage is TRBV7-3 and J usage is TRBJ1-1, with a possible D match to TRBD1 (5 bases). V was shortened by 2 bases and J by 1 base, with 11 bases between the two germline ends. The CDR3 extends over 15 amino acids. Germline CDR1 is SGHTA and CDR2 is FQGTGA. CDR3 DNA: TGTGCCAGCAGCTTAGTCCCCCAGGGGAACACTGAAGCTTTCTTT. This codes for CASSLVPQGNTEAFF. Complete variable domain (other parts from reference TRBV7-3 and TRBJ1-1): GAGVSQTPSNKVTEKGKYVELRCDPISGHTALYWYRQSLGQGPEFLIYFQGTGAADDSGLPNDRFFAVRPEGSVSTLKIQRTERGDSAVYLCASSLVPQGNTEAFFGQGTRLTVV.

This chain joins TRBV19 and TRBJ2-7; the match to TRBD2 covers 12 bases. The CDR3 length is 14 residues. V dropped 9 bases and J dropped 3; count of bases not matched to a gene: 6. Germline V gene lookup returns CDR1 LNHDA and CDR2 SQIVND (reference sequence). The chain's CDR3 is CASRGLAGNYEQYF. As DNA, the CDR3 is TGTGCCAGCAGGGGACTAGCGGGTAACTACGAGCAGTACTTC.